A selection of T cell receptor beta chains follows, all from one sample in a study of T-cell memory formation after mild COVID-19. TCRdb re-called the 5' RACE reads through MiXCR, storing one row per CDR3 protein. The sample contains fewer than 450,000 distinct CDR3 sequences, roughly a quarter of which appear only once. The sequencing sample was made of PBMCs or a T cell subset sorted from them (not recorded which). The source of these receptors is an adult woman who had mild COVID-19 (a few samples of this study predate the infection). Cell type and time point are not known. Each CDR3 is given with its conserved first and last residue. The D gene is left open where the match is weak. A row's size may be missing; if present it is once, few, many or a size class.

v_call,clone_size,j_call,d_call,cdr3_aa,cdr3_nt
TRBV6-6,NA,TRBJ1-2,NA,CASSYSQGSYGYTF,TGTGCCAGCAGTTACTCCCAGGGGTCGTATGGCTACACCTTC
TRBV20-1,NA,TRBJ1-1,TRBD1,CSARDRRQGPYTEAFF,TGCAGTGCTAGAGACCGAAGACAGGGCCCATACACTGAAGCTTTCTTT
TRBV6-2/TRBV6-3,NA,TRBJ1-2,NA,CASSYSTGPNYGYTF,TGTGCCAGCAGTTACTCGACAGGACCCAACTATGGCTACACCTTC
TRBV6-5,many,TRBJ2-3,TRBD2,CASSPLAGSTDTQYF,TGTGCCAGCAGTCCACTAGCGGGGAGCACAGATACGCAGTATTTT
TRBV20-1,few,TRBJ2-1,TRBD1,CSARPKDRDKQFF,TGCAGTGCTAGACCCAAGGACAGGGATAAACAGTTCTTC
TRBV6-2/TRBV6-3,NA,TRBJ2-1,TRBD2,CASSWTSGRIFF,TGTGCCAGCAGTTGGACTAGCGGGAGAATCTTCTTC
TRBV7-8,NA,TRBJ1-5,TRBD1,CASSSRDRVQPQHF,TGTGCCAGCAGTTCCCGGGACAGGGTTCAGCCCCAGCATTTT
TRBV18,NA,TRBJ2-7,NA,CASSSDSVGIYEQYF,TGTGCCAGCTCGTCTGACAGCGTCGGTATCTACGAGCAGTACTTC
TRBV4-3,few,TRBJ2-1,TRBD2,CASSQATGTSNHEQFF,TGCGCCAGCAGCCAAGCTACCGGGACTAGTAACCATGAGCAGTTCTTC
TRBV4-3,NA,TRBJ2-3,NA,CASSQVRARLNTQYF,TGCGCCAGCAGCCAAGTGAGGGCCCGGCTAAATACGCAGTATTTT
TRBV6-5,few,TRBJ2-3,NA,CASSDYSTDTQYF,TGTGCCAGCAGCGACTATAGCACAGATACGCAGTATTTT
TRBV20-1,NA,TRBJ1-1,NA,CSADIGSWNTEAFF,TGCAGTGCTGACATCGGTAGTTGGAACACTGAAGCTTTCTTT
TRBV12-3/TRBV12-4,few,TRBJ2-2,TRBD2,CASSLGGGRTGELFF,TGTGCCAGCAGTTTGGGGGGGGGTCGGACCGGGGAGCTGTTTTTT
TRBV7-2,few,TRBJ1-5,TRBD1,CASSNPGQGPNQPQHF,TGTGCCAGCAGCAACCCGGGACAGGGGCCTAATCAGCCCCAGCATTTT
TRBV6-1,NA,TRBJ1-4,NA,CASRPAATNEKLFF,TGTGCCAGCAGACCGGCTGCAACTAATGAAAAACTGTTTTTT
TRBV5-6,NA,TRBJ2-2,NA,CASSGITGELFF,TGTGCCAGCAGCGGAATCACCGGGGAGCTGTTTTTT
TRBV7-2,NA,TRBJ2-5,NA,CASSSPVQHRQETQYF,TGTGCCAGCAGCTCCCCTGTACAGCACCGCCAAGAGACCCAGTACTTC
TRBV10-3,few,TRBJ2-3,NA,CAISETSPGDTQYF,TGTGCCATCAGTGAGACTAGCCCGGGAGATACGCAGTATTTT
TRBV12-3/TRBV12-4,NA,TRBJ2-3,NA,CASSTSDWDTQYF,TGTGCCAGCAGCACGTCTGATTGGGATACGCAGTATTTT
TRBV6-5,NA,TRBJ1-1,NA,CASSSSSWEQGTEAFF,TGTGCCAGCAGTTCCTCCTCGTGGGAGCAGGGCACTGAAGCTTTCTTT
TRBV25-1,few,TRBJ1-1,NA,CASSGQREAFF,TGTGCCAGCAGTGGACAGCGTGAAGCTTTCTTT
TRBV7-2,NA,TRBJ1-5,NA,CASSLASGNGNQPQHF,TGTGCCAGCAGCTTAGCCTCAGGGAACGGCAATCAGCCCCAGCATTTT
TRBV5-1,NA,TRBJ2-1,NA,CASSFGPRNNEQFF,TGCGCCAGCAGCTTTGGCCCTCGGAACAATGAGCAGTTCTTC
TRBV27,NA,TRBJ2-2,TRBD2,CASRSGSWTGELFF,TGTGCCAGCCGAAGCGGGAGCTGGACCGGGGAGCTGTTTTTT
TRBV29-1,NA,TRBJ1-4,NA,CSVTDRGDPTNEKLFF,TGCAGCGTTACCGATCGGGGGGACCCAACTAATGAAAAACTGTTTTTT
TRBV19,few,TRBJ1-2,TRBD1,CASSILTGGAYGYTF,TGTGCCAGTAGTATACTTACAGGGGGTGCCTATGGCTACACCTTC
TRBV12-3/TRBV12-4,few,TRBJ1-1,NA,CASTSMGGSTEAFF,TGTGCCAGCACCTCGATGGGGGGGAGCACTGAAGCTTTCTTT
TRBV19,NA,TRBJ2-1,NA,CASSAQWGNEQFF,TGTGCCAGTAGTGCCCAATGGGGCAATGAGCAGTTCTTC
TRBV7-9,medium-sized,TRBJ2-3,NA,CASSFTPDTQYF,TGTGCCAGCAGTTTTACACCAGATACGCAGTATTTT
TRBV6-5,few,TRBJ1-2,NA,CASSNNYGYTF,TGTGCCAGCTCTAATAACTATGGCTACACCTTC
TRBV12-5,few,TRBJ1-1,NA,CASGSRGAGVGNTEAFF,TGTGCTAGTGGTTCCCGGGGGGCCGGTGTTGGGAACACTGAAGCTTTCTTT
TRBV11-2,NA,TRBJ2-1,NA,CASSLGQAGEQFF,TGTGCCAGCAGCTTAGGGCAGGCCGGTGAGCAGTTCTTC
TRBV2,many,TRBJ1-5,NA,CASSDGLAGEGNQPQHF,TGTGCCAGCAGTGATGGCCTGGCAGGCGAAGGCAATCAGCCCCAGCATTTT
TRBV5-1,few,TRBJ1-1,NA,CASSLREGEAFF,TGCGCCAGCAGCTTGAGGGAAGGGGAAGCTTTCTTT
TRBV27,few,TRBJ2-5,NA,CASSPRDGEETQYF,TGTGCCAGCAGTCCCCGGGACGGTGAAGAGACCCAGTACTTC
TRBV6-2/TRBV6-3,few,TRBJ2-3,NA,CASSSSRLRYTDTQYF,TGTGCCAGCAGTTCGTCCCGTCTCCGATACACAGATACGCAGTATTTT
TRBV5-5,few,TRBJ2-7,NA,CASSWGPEGSYEQYF,TGTGCCAGCAGCTGGGGGCCAGAGGGAAGCTACGAGCAGTACTTC
TRBV7-9,few,TRBJ2-3,TRBD2,CASRPLVAGSTDTQYF,TGTGCCAGCAGACCCTTGGTAGCGGGAAGTACAGATACGCAGTATTTT
TRBV19,NA,TRBJ1-1,NA,CASSIRLRSGMNTEAFF,TGTGCCAGTAGTATTCGACTCCGTTCGGGTATGAACACTGAAGCTTTCTTT
TRBV12-3/TRBV12-4,few,TRBJ2-7,NA,CASRSGSSYEQYF,TGTGCCAGCAGGAGTGGGAGCTCCTACGAGCAGTACTTC
TRBV20-1,few,TRBJ2-7,NA,CSARDLGQGGRSYEQYF,TGCAGTGCTAGAGATTTGGGGCAGGGGGGGAGATCCTACGAGCAGTACTTC
TRBV15,once,TRBJ2-1,NA,CATSRGLQGHYNEQFF,TGTGCCACCAGCAGAGGTCTACAGGGTCACTACAATGAGCAGTTCTTC
TRBV11-2,NA,TRBJ2-1,NA,CASSYPEYHEQFF,TGTGCCAGCAGCTATCCTGAGTACCATGAGCAGTTCTTC
TRBV24-1,few,TRBJ2-5,TRBD1,CATSELRDRERRETQYF,TGTGCCACCAGTGAACTCCGGGACAGGGAGAGAAGAGAGACCCAGTACTTC
TRBV27,NA,TRBJ2-7,NA,CASSFGGQGEQYF,TGTGCCAGCAGTTTCGGGGGGCAGGGCGAGCAGTACTTC
TRBV4-1,NA,TRBJ1-2,NA,CASSQWTGEHGYTF,TGCGCCAGCAGCCAATGGACGGGGGAGCATGGCTACACCTTC